This entry describes one T cell receptor beta chain. The antigen is unknown. The sample comes from a study of identical twins. MiXCR, run by TCRdb on the 5' RACE reads, gives a single entry per CDR3 protein. The profile shows about 150,000 distinct CDR3 sequences, approximately 3.5% of them singletons. Overall study findings and caveats: Abundant cord blood beta clonotypes carried fewer insertions; memory repertoires showed none.

Sequenced: memory T cells sorted from blood. The receptor was isolated from a man younger than 30 in good health.

CDR3 amino acids: CASSQDSGIYGYTF. The CDR3 DNA is TGTGCCAGCAGCCAAGATTCCGGGATCTATGGCTACACCTTC. The genes are TRBV3-1 and TRBJ1-2; no definite D call. This CDR3 spans 14 amino acids. Germline V gene lookup returns CDR1 LGHDT and CDR2 YNNKEL (reference sequence). V lost 0 bases and J lost 4, with 9 bases in between. Combining the CDR3 with reference TRBV3-1 and TRBJ1-2 gives the whole variable domain DTAVSQTPKYLVTQMGNDKSIKCEQNLGHDTMYWYKQDSKKFLKIMFSYNNKELIINETVPNRFSPKSPDKAHLNLHINSLELGDSAVYFCASSQDSGIYGYTFGSGTRLTVV.